This T cell receptor beta chain was found in a study of CD8 T cells in ankylosing spondylitis. Study-level findings and limits: Ankylosing spondylitis blood seemed to carry a telltale TCR beta motif made of under ten highly homologous variants.

TCRdb re-called the 5' RACE reads through MiXCR, storing one row per CDR3 protein. This sample carries about 220,000 distinct CDR3 sequences, about 6.7% of them seen once, and the ten largest clones take approximately 15%. Trimming cost V 5 bases and J 1 base, with 8 bases left between them. Looked up from germline, CDR1 is SGDLS and CDR2 is YYNGEE. This CDR3 contains 13 residues. This clonotype has ten or more counts. Its target is unknown. The origin of this receptor is a male donor with ankylosing spondylitis. The sequenced sample was blood, either unsorted or a sorted T cell fraction (not recorded which). The chain couples TRBV9 to TRBJ2-3; D assignment may be TRBD1 or TRBD2 (5 bases each). CDR3 sequence: CASRGTRTDTQYF. The CDR3 DNA is TGTGCCAGCAGGGGGACCCGCACAGATACGCAGTATTTT.